This note documents a single T cell receptor beta chain sequence. The antigen is unknown. The protocol was immunoSEQ multiplex PCR, while the TCRdb copy is restricted to in-frame clones and leaves out a portion. The sample holds approximately 64,000 clones; roughly 90% are singletons and the top ten take approximately 2.8%. The record originates from a study of OX40 agonist ivuxolimab in advanced cancers. Study-wide points: More expanded clones were found, on average, in CD8+ than in CD4+ T cells.

The CDR3 spans 14 residues. The V end was cut by 2 bases, the J end by 6 bases, with 13 bases between. Germline CDR1 MNHNY, CDR2 SVGAGI (reference sequence). J is TRBJ1-2 and V is TRBV6-6; D perhaps matches TRBD1 (6 bases). The receptor was isolated from an adult with an advanced solid tumor such as melanoma, head and neck, liver or kidney cancer. The source was CD4+ or CD8+ T cells sorted from blood, collected in a trial of the OX40 agonist ivuxolimab. CDR3 DNA sequence: TGTGCCAGCAGTTACCCCTCAGGGGACAATGGCTACACCTTC. This codes for CASSYPSGDNGYTF.